This T cell receptor (beta chain) derives from a study of cytomegalovirus exposure and HLA in healthy donors. Findings of the study overall: A list of approximately 160 TCR beta chains associated with cytomegalovirus was given. Most observed TCR sequences were rare, whereas some public TCRs were detected in many donors. Subsequent analysis showed first-cohort TCR clusters tending to co-occur in roughly 130 validation repertoires.

Remarks on this clone: Its target is not known.

Produced via immunoSEQ multiplex PCR; TCRdb's table is partial and in-frame only. The sample has about 73,000 clones, approximately 94% seen once; the top ten hold approximately 3%. Germline CDR1 reads SGHAT; CDR2 reads FQDESV (reference sequence). The V and J ends lost 2 bases and 6 bases, in that order; junction bases with no gene match: 9. The CDR3 has 15 residues. Among the roughly 120 subjects of the validation cohort, separate from the 666-subject first cohort, were the donors. This clonotype was sampled from a woman aged 18-30 years in good health and CMV-seropositive. The chain uses TRBV11-1 and TRBJ2-7; 8 positions agree with TRBD1. Sequences were obtained from PBMCs. CDR3 nucleotide sequence: TGTGCCAGCAGCTTACGGACAGGGCGACTCTCCGAGCAGTACTTC. As protein: CASSLRTGRLSEQYF.